Listed below are T cell receptor beta chains from one sample, sequenced in a study of T cells in localized non-small cell lung cancer. Using immunoSEQ multiplex PCR, the repertoire was profiled, and TCRdb retains in-frame clones only, with some absent. The repertoire consists of some 52,000 clones, with 86% occurring once and the leading ten covering 18%. Sequenced material: peripheral blood, taken before any cancer treatment. Receptors were obtained from a male donor aged 60 or over with stage III squamous cell lung carcinoma. The CDR3 runs from the conserved cysteine through the conserved F or W. Size is stated for part of the rows, as once, few or many counts, or as a class when the clone is expanded.

clone size	V gene	J gene	CDR3 protein
NA	TRBV28	TRBJ2-1	CASSSAEYSYNEQFF
NA	TRBV5-1	TRBJ2-3	CASSLYSTGPGKDTQYF
few	TRBV11-2	TRBJ1-4	CASSLDKLPGEKLFF
NA	TRBV4-2	TRBJ2-3	CASSHGGAKGTQYF
NA	TRBV7-9	TRBJ1-3	CASSLGQGASGNTIYF
NA	TRBV4-2	TRBJ1-2	CASSLDRAQNYGYTF
NA	TRBV7-6	NA	CASSPSRGYEQYF
once	TRBV30	TRBJ2-7	CAHGGGGYEQYF
NA	TRBV27	TRBJ2-1	CASSLSGQGNNEQFF
few	TRBV7-3	TRBJ1-2	CASSLTSRHGYTF
NA	TRBV5-4	TRBJ2-5	CASSLAGVEETQYF
NA	TRBV15	TRBJ1-1	CATSRVAGSTEAFF
NA	TRBV30	TRBJ1-2	CAWAPGRGYGYTF
NA	TRBV6-1	TRBJ2-2	CASSEEWNLSTGELFF
NA	TRBV9	TRBJ2-2	CASSGENTGELFF
NA	TRBV19	TRBJ1-5	CASSITGQGGQPQHF
NA	TRBV5-4	TRBJ2-7	CASSGGVRDEQYF
NA	TRBV7-2	TRBJ2-7	CASTRAGAYEQYF
NA	TRBV28	TRBJ1-2	CASSLGNYGYTF
NA	TRBV5-1	TRBJ2-3	CASSLGERTDTQYF
NA	TRBV19	TRBJ2-7	CASSISGGLRYSYEQYF
NA	TRBV5-5	TRBJ1-1	CASSLAVGEIWAFF
NA	TRBV29-1	TRBJ1-5	CSVLGGNQPQHF
few	TRBV27	TRBJ1-5	CASSRNRDNQPQHF
NA	TRBV28	TRBJ2-6	CASRKQGAGANVLTF
NA	TRBV5-1	TRBJ1-5	CASSLAGDQPQHF
many	TRBV4-1	TRBJ2-7	CASSQGGTSEGEQYF
NA	TRBV7-3	TRBJ1-1	CASSYSGLNTEAFF
NA	TRBV19	TRBJ2-1	CASSMRASYNEQFF
NA	TRBV18	TRBJ1-2	CASSPTDNYGYTF
NA	TRBV30	TRBJ2-2	CAWSGVYTGTHTGELFF
NA	TRBV4-1	TRBJ1-1	CASSQGQWNTEAFF
NA	TRBV18	TRBJ2-7	CASSRSGTSYTSREQYF
NA	TRBV5-1	TRBJ2-5	CASSFLRGAQETQYF
NA	TRBV9	TRBJ1-2	CASSVDSDRGLYGYTF
NA	TRBV7-2	TRBJ1-2	CASSLAEWAAPYGYTF
NA	TRBV28	TRBJ1-1	CASSLTNTEAFF
NA	TRBV28	TRBJ1-1	CASSLPGWTGNTEAFF
NA	TRBV7-2	TRBJ2-4	CASSSYRRSENIQYF
once	TRBV18	TRBJ2-6	CASSPRQNSGANVLTF
NA	TRBV5-1	TRBJ2-5	CASSLSQGLQTQYF
many	TRBV2	TRBJ1-1	CASSNTEAFF
NA	TRBV29-1	TRBJ2-5	CSVELQLGRGTQYF
NA	TRBV5-1	TRBJ1-4	CASSAQGATNEKLFF
NA	TRBV5-1	TRBJ1-5	CASSSQGAVGQPQHF